This T cell receptor (beta chain) was sequenced during a study of OX40 agonist ivuxolimab in advanced cancers. Looking at the study overall: Ivuxolimab was an agonistic, fully human IgG2 monoclonal antibody directed against OX40 (CD134), a costimulatory receptor. Intravenous ivuxolimab was administered to patients every 2 weeks at six dose levels: 0.01, 0.1, 0.3, 1.5, 3 and 10 mg/kg. Of the approximately 50 patients in dose escalation, some 19 had hepatocellular carcinoma, around 15 had melanoma, 9 had renal cell carcinoma and 9 had head and neck cancer. The dose-escalation cohort was about 87% male with a mean age of 60 years, ranging from about 23 to 85. Prior anti-PD-1, anti-PD-L1 or anti-CTLA-4 therapy was permitted, and 35% to 40% of dose-escalation patients had received checkpoint inhibitors. Partial responses were achieved by three dose-escalation patients, of whom one had hepatocellular carcinoma and two had cutaneous melanoma. Peripheral TCRbeta sequencing aimed to test whether ivuxolimab altered TCR sequence diversity and caused clonal T-cell expansion. The paper covers the monotherapy dose-escalation part of the phase I ivuxolimab trial, which included N = 52 patients. Broader findings and caveats from the paper: At doses from 0.1 to 3.0 mg/kg, clonal expansion was seen in both CD4+ and CD8+ blood T cells between baseline and week 6. On average, CD8+ T cells showed more expanded clones than CD4+ T cells after ivuxolimab. Low levels of normalized T-cell clonal expansion were also seen in some patients who did not respond. Antigen specificity was not determined for the clonally expanded peripheral T cells. In the 0.1-3.0 mg/kg groups, partial responders had among the lowest normalized peripheral clonal expansion, particularly in CD8+ T cells.

The trial excluded patients who had a history of autoimmune disease or were on systemic immunosuppression. In every dose cohort, peripheral blood was drawn for TCR sequencing at baseline, cycle 4 day 1, and cycle 7 day 1. The samples were drawn from a first-in-human, open-label, multicenter phase I dose-escalation trial of ivuxolimab. Adults with locally advanced or metastatic melanoma, renal cell, hepatocellular, or head and neck squamous cell carcinoma were enrolled in the trial. Before TCR sequencing, CD4+ and CD8+ T cells were separately sorted from peripheral blood. As to this clone: Its antigen is currently not known. One base away there is no much larger clone; base qualities are not given.

To sequence the TCRbeta CDR3 region, genomic DNA was isolated from the sorted cells. The immunoSEQ Assay was used to sequence the TCRbeta CDR3 regions. Sourced from immuneACCESS, this table was stored by TCRdb with only in-frame sequences that have V and J called. A share of the clones is absent; for the studies checked, an unresolved V gene accounts for under half, and the remainder has no known explanation. This sample lists more than 65,000 clones; about 83% were detected once. Clones ranked in the top ten supply 6% to 7.5% of the sample. The CDR3 measures 14 amino acids from cysteine to phenylalanine. Only the CDR3 region is kept as DNA, spanning 42 bases read in frame from base 1. CDR1 LNHDA and CDR2 SQIVND are derived from the germline V gene (reference sequence). The germline V and J ends show losses of 6 bases and 7 bases respectively, and no gene match explains 6 bases of the junction.

Recombination linked TRBV19 to TRBJ1-4, with 9 middle bases fitting TRBD1. The starting material was CD4+ or CD8+ T cells sorted from blood, obtained in a trial of the OX40 agonist ivuxolimab. The receptor was isolated from an adult with an advanced solid tumor such as melanoma, head and neck, liver or kidney cancer. The DNA reads TGTGCCAGTAGAACCGGGACAGGGCGTGAAAAACTGTTTTTT. The resulting protein is CASRTGTGREKLFF.